This TCR beta chain was observed in a study of blood T cell repertoires in COVID-19. Study in general: COVID-19 samples collected from the United States, Italy and Spain covered acute and convalescent phases. Sources were T cells, B-cell-depleted T cells, or PBMCs; the material itself was cDNA or gDNA.

Per the original methods: Researchers report that nucleated cell counts were estimated from reference gene primer amplification. Profiled with immunoSEQ multiplex PCR; TCRdb holds only in-frame clones, not every one. V and J calls and clone size follow that table, whereas D and trimming were derived from the DNA. The sample has about 4,300 clones, roughly 80% seen once. The sample comprised peripheral blood. The receptor was derived from a human donor with active or convalescent COVID-19. The donor label of this sample is uncertain.

The CDR3 is CASSLQAHSYEQYF. The DNA for the CDR3 is TGCGCCAGCAGCTTACAGGCTCACTCCTACGAGCAGTACTTC. V and J are TRBV5-1 and TRBJ2-7; D might be TRBD1 (5 bases). The V gene lost 2 bases and the J gene lost 0 bases, with 9 bases spanning the gap. Germline lookup yields CDR1 SGHRS and CDR2 YFSETQ. CDR3 length equals 14 residues.